This is a list of T cell receptor beta chains from one sample in a study of cytotoxic CD8 clonotypes in ibrutinib-treated CLL. Produced via immunoSEQ multiplex PCR; TCRdb's table is partial and in-frame only. The sample records 200,000 to 250,000 clones, around 70% being singletons. Material: PBMCs, obtained after 12 months of ibrutinib treatment. The receptors stem from a human donor with chronic lymphocytic leukemia. Each CDR3 is given with its conserved first and last residue. D genes are given only for firm matches. Clone size is given for some rows only: seen once, a few or many times, or a class if the clone is expanded.

few	16	TRBV15	TRBJ2-7	.	TGTGCCACCAGCAGAGATGGGGTCCCATACTCCTACGAGCAGTACTTC	CATSRDGVPYSYEQYF
.	14	TRBV14	TRBJ1-6	.	TGTGCCAGCAGCCAAGAGTTCGCAGGTCCAGCCCTCCACTTT	CASSQEFAGPALHF
.	18	TRBV9	TRBJ1-2	TRBD1	TGTGCCAGCAGCCCACCTCGGACAGGGGTATTTAGTAACTATGGCTACACCTTC	CASSPPRTGVFSNYGYTF
few	14	TRBV7-9	TRBJ1-2	.	TGTGCCAGCAGCTTAGTTGGGCCAAACTATGGCTACACCTTC	CASSLVGPNYGYTF
.	15	TRBV6-1	TRBJ2-7	.	TGTGCCAGCAGTGAAAAGAGGGAACTCATACGCGGGCAGTACTTC	CASSEKRELIRGQYF
once	17	TRBV9	TRBJ2-2	TRBD2	TGTGCCAGCAGCGTAGCTGGAGTAGCGGGAAACACCGGGGAGCTGTTTTTT	CASSVAGVAGNTGELFF
.	12	TRBV5-1	TRBJ1-4	.	TGCGCCAGCAGCTTTTCGGGAGAAAAACTGTTTTTT	CASSFSGEKLFF
.	15	TRBV5-1	TRBJ1-5	TRBD1	TGCGCCAGCAGCCTGGAGACAGGGATCAATCAGCCCCAGCATTTT	CASSLETGINQPQHF
.	14	TRBV5-1	TRBJ1-2	TRBD1	TGCGCCAGCAGCTTAGACAGGGTAAATTATGGCTACACCTTC	CASSLDRVNYGYTF
few	12	TRBV6-5	TRBJ1-2	.	TGTGCCAGCACCCGGGGGAATTGGGGCTACACCTTC	CASTRGNWGYTF
.	14	TRBV5-1	TRBJ1-4	.	TGCGCCAGCAGCTCCGGATTTGAAGGTGAAAAACTGTTTTTT	CASSSGFEGEKLFF
.	14	TRBV5-6	TRBJ1-5	.	TGTGCCAGCACTCAAGGGTGGCGAGATCAGCCCCAGCATTTT	CASTQGWRDQPQHF
.	15	TRBV30	TRBJ1-1	.	TGTGCCTGGAGCGCGGCATGGACAGTGGGGACTGAAGCTTTCTTT	CAWSAAWTVGTEAFF
.	14	TRBV5-4	TRBJ1-1	.	TGTGCCAGCAGCTTGGGGGGCCCCCCCACTGAAGCTTTCTTT	CASSLGGPPTEAFF
.	12	TRBV7-9	TRBJ1-2	.	TGTGCCAGCAGGCAACCCGGCTATGGCTACACCTTC	CASRQPGYGYTF
few	13	TRBV5-1	TRBJ1-5	.	TGCGCCAGCAGCCCCTTAATAGGGCAGCCCCAGCATTTT	CASSPLIGQPQHF
.	12	TRBV28	TRBJ2-7	.	TGTGCCAGCAGTTTGAGTAATTACGAGCAGTACTTC	CASSLSNYEQYF
once	18	TRBV27	TRBJ2-3	TRBD2	TGTGCCAGCAGTTTATATCGGACTAGCGGGGGTAGCACAGATACGCAGTATTTT	CASSLYRTSGGSTDTQYF
.	14	TRBV9	TRBJ2-5	.	TGTGCCAGCAGCGTAGACACGTACCAAGAGACCCAGTACTTC	CASSVDTYQETQYF
.	15	TRBV4-2	TRBJ1-2	.	TGTGCCAGCAGCCAAGAAGGGACGGCGAGGAGTGGCTACACCTTC	CASSQEGTARSGYTF
once	17	TRBV4-3	TRBJ1-2	.	TGCGCCAGCAGCCAAGATGAAGGCAGGTTGGCCATCTATGGCTACACCTTC	CASSQDEGRLAIYGYTF
.	13	TRBV30	TRBJ2-1	TRBD2	TGTGCCTGGAGTGTAGCGGGAGGGTTTGAGCAGTTCTTC	CAWSVAGGFEQFF
.	16	TRBV30	TRBJ2-3	TRBD2	TGTGCCTGGAGTTTCCTGACTAGCGGCCGCACAGATACGCAGTATTTT	CAWSFLTSGRTDTQYF
once	12	TRBV6-6	TRBJ1-1	.	TGTGCCAGCAGCCGGATGGGCACTGAAGCTTTCTTT	CASSRMGTEAFF
many	16	TRBV29-1	TRBJ1-1	.	TGCAGCGCTTTGGGTGTATCCCCTAAGATGAACACTGAAGCTTTCTTT	CSALGVSPKMNTEAFF
few	14	TRBV7-8	TRBJ1-5	.	TGTGCCAGCAGCTTAGAGACGATTAATCAGCCCCAGCATTTT	CASSLETINQPQHF
.	14	TRBV15	TRBJ1-1	TRBD1	TGTGCCACCAGCAGAGGGACAGGGAACACTGAAGCTTTCTTT	CATSRGTGNTEAFF
few	15	TRBV18	TRBJ1-6	.	TGTGCCAGCTCACCACAGTCCTCCTATAATTCACCCCTCCACTTT	CASSPQSSYNSPLHF
.	16	TRBV19	TRBJ2-5	.	TGTGCCAGTAGTTCTCGAGGAGGGGGTTGGGGAGAGACCCAGTACTTC	CASSSRGGGWGETQYF